This TCR beta chain comes out of a study of radiation and T cells in renal cell carcinoma. In the study overall: Nephrectomy followed 15 Gy stereotactic body radiation by 4 weeks. Study conclusions and caveats: In blood, top tumor clones expanded by 2 weeks, shrinking by 4.

Concerning this clone: Its antigen is not identified.

Measured with immunoSEQ multiplex PCR; TCRdb has only the in-frame clones, and not every one. The sample carries some 50,000 clones, around 83% recorded once. As for time point: baseline pretreatment blood. Treatment specified: 15 Gy SBRT to primary tumor, nephrectomy 4 weeks later. Radiation-treated patients gave blood at baseline, week 2 and week 4. The tumor was a clear cell renal cell carcinoma. Germline lookup yields CDR1 MNHEY and CDR2 SMNVEV (reference sequence). V lost 0 bases, J lost 9 bases, and 16 bases stayed unmatched. The CDR3 loop spans 20 amino acids. This chain uses TRBV27 with TRBJ2-1; 14 nucleotides line up with TRBD2. The clonotype originates from a woman aged 65 to 85 with renal cell carcinoma. Sequencing used blood, obtained from a patient whose treatment included radiotherapy and nephrectomy. CDR3 protein: CASSLSRTSGRPNPPGEQFF. CDR3 in DNA: TGTGCCAGCAGTTTATCTCGGACTAGCGGGAGGCCCAACCCGCCCGGTGAGCAGTTCTTC.